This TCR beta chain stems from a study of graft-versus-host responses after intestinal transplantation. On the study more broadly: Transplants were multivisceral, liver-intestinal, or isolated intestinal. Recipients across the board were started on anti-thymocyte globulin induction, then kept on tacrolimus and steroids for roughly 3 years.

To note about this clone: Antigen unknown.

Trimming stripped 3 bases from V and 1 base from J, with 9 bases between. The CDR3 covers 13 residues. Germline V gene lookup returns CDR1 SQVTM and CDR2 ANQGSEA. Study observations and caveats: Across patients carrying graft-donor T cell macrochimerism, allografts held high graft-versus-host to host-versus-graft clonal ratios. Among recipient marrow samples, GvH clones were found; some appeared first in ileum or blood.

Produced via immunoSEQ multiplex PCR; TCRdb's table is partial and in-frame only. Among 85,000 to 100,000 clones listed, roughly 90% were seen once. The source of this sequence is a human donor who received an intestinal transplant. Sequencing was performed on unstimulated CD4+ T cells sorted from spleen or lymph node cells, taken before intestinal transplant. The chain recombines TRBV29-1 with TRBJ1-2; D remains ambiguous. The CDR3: CSVDPQINYGYTF. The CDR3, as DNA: TGCAGCGTTGACCCCCAGATTAACTATGGCTACACCTTC.